This T cell receptor (beta chain) was retrieved from a study of T cell changes during pregnancy in multiple sclerosis (dated by TCRdb to the late 2010s). Turning to the overall study: Changes in the T cell repertoire over the course of pregnancy were examined in this study in women with multiple sclerosis.

V and J lose 6 bases and 6 bases, and a span of 15 bases separates them. The germline V gene (reference sequence) supplies CDR1 LNHDA and CDR2 SQIVND. Counted from cysteine to phenylalanine, this CDR3 has 14 amino acids. Only CDR3 DNA remains: 42 bases, in frame from the first base. Library preparation used the immunoSEQ multiplex PCR assay. Here the immuneACCESS table is served through TCRdb, limited to in-frame sequences with V and J called. Missing clones are a known gap in these copies; in checked studies unresolved V genes cover under half, and the rest lacks a known reason. The sample contains 71,000 or so clones, about 92% of them found a single time. Roughly 1.2% of the sample is in the top ten clones. Regarding this clone: The target of this receptor is not known. Per-base quality was not reported, and no clone a single base away is much larger than it.

The receptor was derived from a female donor with multiple sclerosis, enrolled in a pregnancy study. This chain is built from TRBV19 and TRBJ2-4; TRBD1 is perhaps the D gene, given 5 matching bases. The sequencing used peripheral blood, collected in the third trimester of pregnancy. Here the CDR3 is given as CASSPRAWGNIQYF. DNA sequence: TGTGCCAGTAGCCCCAGGGCCTGGGGAAACATTCAGTACTTC.